This is a list of T cell receptor beta chains from one sample in a study of shared clonotypes between healthy human individuals. Measured with immunoSEQ multiplex PCR; TCRdb has only the in-frame clones, and not every one. In the table there are approximately 1.1 million clones, about four fifths of which are singletons. The sequenced sample consisted of memory CD4+ T cells from PBMCs. These receptors originate from a man younger than 30 in good health. Some clones in this sample may be carry-over from other donors' samples. Each CDR3 is given with its conserved first and last residue. A D gene is named only where the DNA matches it firmly. Some rows mark clone size as missing; the rest say once, few, many or name a class of expanded clone.

clone size	V gene	J gene	D gene	CDR3 DNA	CDR3 protein
.	TRBV28	TRBJ2-6	.	TGTGCCAGCACCCAACAGTGGGGGCTGGGGGGGGCCAACGTCCTGACTTTC	CASTQQWGLGGANVLTF
.	TRBV29-1	TRBJ2-1	.	TGCAGCGGAGTAATAACAGGTTACAATGAGCAGTTCTTC	CSGVITGYNEQFF
.	TRBV14	TRBJ2-1	TRBD2	TGTGCCAGCAGCACCCGACTAGCGGGAACGTTGGCTAATGAGCAGTTCTTC	CASSTRLAGTLANEQFF
.	TRBV7-9	TRBJ2-5	TRBD2	TGTGCCAGCAGCTCTTGGGGACTAGCGGGAGTAGGAGGGCAAGAGACCCAGTACTTC	CASSSWGLAGVGGQETQYF
.	TRBV27	TRBJ2-7	TRBD2	TGTGCCAGCAGTCCACGACTAGCGGGAGGGGTGAAGTACGAGCAGTACTTC	CASSPRLAGGVKYEQYF
.	TRBV29-1	TRBJ2-5	TRBD1	TGCAGCGTATCCGGGACAGGGGTGGAGACCCAGTACTTC	CSVSGTGVETQYF
few	TRBV7-9	TRBJ2-2	.	TGTGCCAGCAGGCAGACATACACCGGGGAGCTGTTTTTT	CASRQTYTGELFF
.	TRBV7-2	TRBJ2-1	TRBD2	TGTGCCAGCAGCCCTCGAGCGGGAGGACGTAGGGATGAGCAGTTCTTC	CASSPRAGGRRDEQFF
once	TRBV7-2	TRBJ2-7	.	TGTGCCAGCAGCCGTGGTTACGAGCAGTACTTC	CASSRGYEQYF
.	TRBV15	TRBJ2-7	.	TGTGCCACCAGCAGGGGGTCCTACGAGCAGTACTTC	CATSRGSYEQYF
.	TRBV30	TRBJ1-4	TRBD1	TGTGCCTGGAGTGGGCAGGGGGCAAATGAAAAACTGTTTTTT	CAWSGQGANEKLFF
.	TRBV7-8	TRBJ2-5	TRBD1	TGTGCCAGCAGCAAACAGGGGGCGGCTTGGGAGACCCAGTACTTC	CASSKQGAAWETQYF
.	TRBV11-3	TRBJ2-7	.	TGTGCCAGCAGCTACCACAGGGAGGAGGCGATAATGAAGCAGTACTTC	CASSYHREEAIMKQYF
.	TRBV6-5	TRBJ1-1	.	TGTGCCAGCAGTTCTAACCGGGAGCACGAAGCTTTCTTT	CASSSNREHEAFF
.	TRBV5-4	TRBJ2-1	.	TGTGCCAGCAGCCGCGACTCCCACTCTTACAATGAGCAGTTCTTC	CASSRDSHSYNEQFF